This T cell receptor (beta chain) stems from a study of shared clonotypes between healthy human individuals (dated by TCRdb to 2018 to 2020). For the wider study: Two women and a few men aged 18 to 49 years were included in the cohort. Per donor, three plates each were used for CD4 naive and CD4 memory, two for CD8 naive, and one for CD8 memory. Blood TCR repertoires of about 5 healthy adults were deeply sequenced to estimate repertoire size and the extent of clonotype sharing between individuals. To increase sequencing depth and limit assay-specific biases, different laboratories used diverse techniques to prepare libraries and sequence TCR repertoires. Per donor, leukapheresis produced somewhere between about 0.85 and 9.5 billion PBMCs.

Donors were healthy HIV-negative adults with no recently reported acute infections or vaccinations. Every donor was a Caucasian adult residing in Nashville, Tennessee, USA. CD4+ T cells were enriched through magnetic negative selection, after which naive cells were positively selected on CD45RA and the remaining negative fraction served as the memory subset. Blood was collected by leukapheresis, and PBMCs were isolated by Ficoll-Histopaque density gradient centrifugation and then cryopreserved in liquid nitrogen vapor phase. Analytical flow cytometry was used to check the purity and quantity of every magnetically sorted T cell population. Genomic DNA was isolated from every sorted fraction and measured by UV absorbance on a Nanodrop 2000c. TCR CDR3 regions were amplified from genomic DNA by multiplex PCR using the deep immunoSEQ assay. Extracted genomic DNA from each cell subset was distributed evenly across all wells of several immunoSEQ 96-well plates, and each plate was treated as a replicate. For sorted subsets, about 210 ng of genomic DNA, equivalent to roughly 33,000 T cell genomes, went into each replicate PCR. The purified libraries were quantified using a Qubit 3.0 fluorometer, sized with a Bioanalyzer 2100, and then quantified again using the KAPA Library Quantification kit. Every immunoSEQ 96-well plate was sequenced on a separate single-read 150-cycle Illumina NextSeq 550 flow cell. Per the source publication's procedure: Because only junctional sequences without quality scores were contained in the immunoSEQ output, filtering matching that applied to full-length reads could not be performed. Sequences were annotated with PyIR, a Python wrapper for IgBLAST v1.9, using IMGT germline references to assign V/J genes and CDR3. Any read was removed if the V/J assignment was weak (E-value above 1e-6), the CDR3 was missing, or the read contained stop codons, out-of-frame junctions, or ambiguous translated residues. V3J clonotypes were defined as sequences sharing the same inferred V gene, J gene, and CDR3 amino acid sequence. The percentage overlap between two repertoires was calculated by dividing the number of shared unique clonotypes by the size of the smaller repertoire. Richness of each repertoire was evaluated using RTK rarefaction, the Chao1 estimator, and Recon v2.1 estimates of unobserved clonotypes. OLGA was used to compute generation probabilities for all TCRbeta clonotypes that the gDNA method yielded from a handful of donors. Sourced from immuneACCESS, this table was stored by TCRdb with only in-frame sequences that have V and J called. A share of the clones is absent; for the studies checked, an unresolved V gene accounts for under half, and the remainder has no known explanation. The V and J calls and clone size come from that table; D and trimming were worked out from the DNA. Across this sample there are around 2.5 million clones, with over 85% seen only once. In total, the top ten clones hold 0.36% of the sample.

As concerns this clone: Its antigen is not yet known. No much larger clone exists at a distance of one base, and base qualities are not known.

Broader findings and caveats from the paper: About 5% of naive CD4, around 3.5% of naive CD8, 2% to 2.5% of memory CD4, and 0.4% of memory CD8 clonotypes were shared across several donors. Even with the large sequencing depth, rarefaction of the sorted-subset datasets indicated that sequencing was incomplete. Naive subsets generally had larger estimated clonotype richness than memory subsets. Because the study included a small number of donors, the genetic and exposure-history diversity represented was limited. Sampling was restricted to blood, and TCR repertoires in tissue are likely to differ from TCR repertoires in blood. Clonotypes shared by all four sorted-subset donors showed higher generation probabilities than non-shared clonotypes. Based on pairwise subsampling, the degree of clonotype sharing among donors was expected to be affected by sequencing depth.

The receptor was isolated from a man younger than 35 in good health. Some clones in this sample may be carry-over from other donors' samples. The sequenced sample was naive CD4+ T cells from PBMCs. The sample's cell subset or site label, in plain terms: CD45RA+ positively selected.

This receptor carries the CDR3 CASSPLDFRGEQFF. The sequence in DNA is TGTGCCAGCTCACCACTTGATTTTAGGGGTGAGCAGTTCTTC. The V and J segments used are TRBV18 and TRBJ2-1; TRBD1 is perhaps the D gene, given 5 matching bases. Cut back by 1 base and 9 bases, the V and J ends lie 13 bases apart. Per the germline V gene, KGHSH is the CDR1 and LQKENI is the CDR2. There are 14 amino acids in the CDR3, from cysteine to phenylalanine inclusive. The retained sequence is limited to the CDR3, 42 bases, with the frame set at the first base.